This is a list of T cell receptor beta chains from one sample in a study of technical replicates of blood from several donors. Profiling relied on immunoSEQ multiplex PCR, and the TCRdb table lists in-frame clones only, not all of them. Here the sample spans 70,000 to 85,000 clones, about 95% being singletons. Sequenced input: T cells isolated from PBMCs. The receptors were sampled from a human donor in good health. The CDR3 runs from the conserved cysteine through the conserved F or W. The D gene is left open where the match is weak. Rows give clone size only sometimes, using once, few, many, or a class for an expanded clone.

CDR3: CASSQGPDRGKNEQFF
DNA: TGTGCCAGCAGCCAAGGACCCGACAGGGGGAAAAATGAGCAGTTCTTC
size: -
D: TRBD1
V: TRBV4-2
J: TRBJ2-1

CDR3: CASSRMTGGNEKLFF
DNA: TGTGCCAGCAGCCGCATGACAGGGGGAAATGAAAAACTGTTTTTT
size: -
D: TRBD1
V: TRBV14
J: TRBJ1-4

CDR3: CASSLRAGGTDTQYF
DNA: TGTGCCAGCAGTTTGCGAGCGGGAGGGACAGATACGCAGTATTTT
size: -
D: TRBD2
V: TRBV28
J: TRBJ2-3

CDR3: CASRTGFDSGELFF
DNA: TGTGCCAGTCGTACGGGTTTCGACAGCGGGGAGCTGTTTTTT
size: once
D: -
V: TRBV19
J: TRBJ2-2

CDR3: CATLRGEGYTF
DNA: TGTGCCACCCTGCGGGGAGAGGGCTACACCTTC
size: -
D: -
V: TRBV6-5
J: TRBJ1-2

CDR3: CASSAPGQNLNQNQPQHF
DNA: TGTGCCAGCAGTGCTCCGGGACAGAACCTAAACCAGAATCAGCCCCAGCATTTT
size: -
D: TRBD1
V: TRBV2
J: TRBJ1-5

CDR3: CASSLAGGYNEQFF
DNA: TGTGCCAGCAGTCTAGCGGGAGGGTACAATGAGCAGTTCTTC
size: -
D: TRBD2
V: TRBV28
J: TRBJ2-1

CDR3: CASNGAVEAGELFF
DNA: TGTGCCAGCAATGGGGCAGTAGAGGCCGGGGAGCTGTTTTTT
size: -
D: -
V: TRBV25-1
J: TRBJ2-2

CDR3: CASTLSPNSPLHF
DNA: TGCGCCAGCACCCTGTCCCCGAATTCACCCCTCCACTTT
size: -
D: -
V: TRBV5-1
J: TRBJ1-6

CDR3: CASSPLEGLDYGEYF
DNA: TGTGCCAGCAGCCCATTGGAAGGGCTGGACTACGGGGAGTACTTC
size: once
D: -
V: TRBV21-1
J: TRBJ2-7

CDR3: CASSQISGYEQYF
DNA: TGCGCCAGCAGCCAGATAAGCGGTTACGAGCAGTACTTC
size: -
D: -
V: TRBV5-1
J: TRBJ2-7

CDR3: CASREGQETQYF
DNA: TGCGCCAGCAGGGAGGGGCAAGAGACCCAGTACTTC
size: -
D: -
V: TRBV5-1
J: TRBJ2-5

CDR3: CASSLLAGATGELFF
DNA: TGTGCCAGCAGTTTATTGGCAGGGGCCACCGGGGAGCTGTTTTTT
size: once
D: -
V: TRBV27
J: TRBJ2-2

CDR3: CASSQDWGQGYQPQHF
DNA: TGCGCCAGCAGCCAAGATTGGGGGCAGGGCTATCAGCCCCAGCATTTT
size: few
D: -
V: TRBV4-1
J: TRBJ1-5

CDR3: CASSVGEPNEKLFF
DNA: TGTGCCAGCAGCGTAGGGGAGCCAAATGAAAAACTGTTTTTT
size: -
D: -
V: TRBV9
J: TRBJ1-4

CDR3: CASWDRAYNQPQHF
DNA: TGTGCCAGCTGGGACAGGGCTTACAATCAGCCCCAGCATTTT
size: -
D: TRBD1
V: TRBV6-1
J: TRBJ1-5

CDR3: CASSTQENTEAFF
DNA: TGTGCCAGCAGCACACAGGAGAACACTGAAGCTTTCTTT
size: -
D: -
V: TRBV11-2
J: TRBJ1-1

CDR3: CASSLSGGGAGDTQYF
DNA: TGTGCCAGCAGCCTAAGTGGAGGGGGGGCAGGAGATACGCAGTATTTT
size: -
D: -
V: TRBV9
J: TRBJ2-3

CDR3: CASRAGQFSSGNTIYF
DNA: TGTGCCAGCAGGGCAGGACAGTTTAGCTCTGGAAACACCATATATTTT
size: -
D: -
V: TRBV28
J: TRBJ1-3

CDR3: CASVTSGQSKNIQYF
DNA: TGTGCCAGCGTAACTAGCGGGCAATCCAAAAACATTCAGTACTTC
size: -
D: TRBD2
V: TRBV11-2
J: TRBJ2-4

CDR3: CASSSIPADLYNNEQFF
DNA: TGTGCCAGCTCATCAATTCCAGCGGACCTGTACAACAATGAGCAGTTCTTC
size: -
D: -
V: TRBV18
J: TRBJ2-1

CDR3: CASSSPQTRHGQYF
DNA: TGTGCCAGCAGTAGTCCCCAAACTAGGCACGGGCAGTACTTC
size: -
D: -
V: TRBV21-1
J: TRBJ2-7

CDR3: CASSTGTGFNTIYF
DNA: TGTGCCAGCAGTACCGGGACAGGGTTTAACACCATATATTTT
size: -
D: TRBD1
V: TRBV28
J: TRBJ1-3

CDR3: CASSALAGDSWDTQYF
DNA: TGTGCCAGCAGCGCACTAGCGGGAGACTCTTGGGATACGCAGTATTTT
size: -
D: TRBD2
V: TRBV7-7
J: TRBJ2-3

CDR3: CASSRQGPMAGGYTF
DNA: TGTGCCAGCAGCCGACAGGGCCCCATGGCCGGTGGCTACACCTTC
size: -
D: TRBD1
V: TRBV7-9
J: TRBJ1-2

CDR3: CASSEARASSNSPLHF
DNA: TGTGCCAGCAGTGAAGCGCGGGCCAGCTCAAATTCACCCCTCCACTTT
size: -
D: -
V: TRBV2
J: TRBJ1-6

CDR3: CASRPGGGLYNEQFF
DNA: TGTGCCAGCAGACCCGGCGGGGGGTTATACAATGAGCAGTTCTTC
size: -
D: TRBD2
V: TRBV9
J: TRBJ2-1

CDR3: CASSPGTNYNEQFF
DNA: TGTGCCAGCAGCCCCGGGACTAACTACAATGAGCAGTTCTTC
size: -
D: TRBD2
V: TRBV11-2
J: TRBJ2-1

CDR3: CASERQENTGELFF
DNA: TGTGCCAGCGAGAGACAGGAGAACACCGGGGAGCTGTTTTTT
size: -
D: -
V: TRBV5-4
J: TRBJ2-2

CDR3: CASSVSSPAGGPYEQYF
DNA: TGTGCCAGCAGCGTTAGCTCTCCCGCGGGAGGGCCCTACGAGCAGTACTTC
size: -
D: TRBD2
V: TRBV11-3
J: TRBJ2-7

CDR3: CSVEFQAKNIQYF
DNA: TGCAGCGTTGAATTCCAAGCCAAAAACATTCAGTACTTC
size: -
D: -
V: TRBV29-1
J: TRBJ2-4

CDR3: CASSLDTQNTGELFF
DNA: TGTGCCAGCAGCTTGGACACCCAGAACACCGGGGAGCTGTTTTTT
size: -
D: -
V: TRBV5-4
J: TRBJ2-2

CDR3: CASSPGGRNTEAFF
DNA: TGCGCCAGCAGCCCAGGAGGGCGGAACACTGAAGCTTTCTTT
size: -
D: -
V: TRBV5-1
J: TRBJ1-1

CDR3: CASSLSQTGRVNTEAFF
DNA: TGCGCCAGCAGCTTGAGTCAAACAGGACGAGTGAACACTGAAGCTTTCTTT
size: -
D: -
V: TRBV5-1
J: TRBJ1-1

CDR3: CASRTSGASYNEQFF
DNA: TGTGCCAGTCGAACTAGCGGGGCCTCCTACAATGAGCAGTTCTTC
size: -
D: TRBD2
V: TRBV11-2
J: TRBJ2-1

CDR3: CASSQGAFNQPQHF
DNA: TGTGCCAGCAGCCAGGGGGCTTTCAATCAGCCCCAGCATTTT
size: once
D: -
V: TRBV14
J: TRBJ1-5

CDR3: CASSPTGGGQPQHF
DNA: TGTGCCAGCAGTCCTACAGGGGGAGGTCAGCCCCAGCATTTT
size: -
D: TRBD1
V: TRBV28
J: TRBJ1-5